The sequence of this TCR beta chain was determined in a study of blood T cell repertoires in COVID-19. The method was immunoSEQ multiplex PCR; TCRdb's version includes in-frame clones alone and lacks a portion of them. The sample records about 140,000 clones, around 77% being singletons. Notes on this clone: Within the sample, other DNA sequences also encode this same CDR3.

The germline gives CDR1 SGHVS, CDR2 FNYEAQ. The germline V and J ends were trimmed by 1 base and 1 base, with 10 bases remaining between them. The CDR3 extends over 15 amino acids. Material: peripheral blood. The genes are TRBV7-6 and TRBJ2-5, with D perhaps matching TRBD2 (6 bases). This TCR came from a man aged 45-65 years with active or convalescent COVID-19. This CDR3 is CASSLVQRAQETQYF. The CDR3 DNA reads TGTGCCAGCAGCTTAGTCCAGCGGGCCCAAGAGACCCAGTACTTC.